What follows are 3 T cell receptor beta chains derived from one specimen sequenced in a study of T cells in Graves' hyperthyroidism and ophthalmopathy. Amplified TCR beta CDR3 regions derived from RNA transcripts. The study used the HTBI primer set for a first-round RT-PCR of the TCR CDR3. Each CDR3 protein is one row after TCRdb ran MiXCR on the multiplex PCR reads. The sample contains about 420,000 distinct CDR3 sequences, about 15% of which appear only once. The sequenced material came from blood. The receptors shown here come from a woman between 18 and 29 years old with Graves' hyperthyroidism.

This clonotype was recorded a few times. This chain joins TRBV20-1 and TRBJ2-7, with 8 bases aligning to TRBD2. The CDR3 runs to 14 residues. The germline CDR1 and CDR2 sequences are DFQATT and SNEGSKA (reference sequence). The J segment lost 6 bases and the V segment lost 3 bases, leaving 10 bases of the junction unmatched. CDR3 protein: CSASFLAGGGEQYF. The CDR3 DNA is TGCAGTGCTAGTTTCCTAGCGGGTGGGGGCGAGCAGTACTTC.

This clonotype was seen repeatedly, ten times or more. The V call is TRBV6-1, the J call TRBJ1-1, with D tentatively TRBD1 (5 bases). This CDR3 comprises 17 residues. The V end was cut by 6 bases, the J end by 5 bases, with 25 bases between. Germline values: CDR1 MNHNS, CDR2 SASEGT. The CDR3 region has the DNA TGTGCCAGCAGAGCCGTTGGTTCTTACAGGCCATGGACTGAAGCTTTCTTT. Amino acids: CASRAVGSYRPWTEAFF.

This clonotype was found a few times. This rearrangement joins TRBV13 to TRBJ2-7; D possibly corresponds to TRBD1 (5 bases). The CDR3 sequence is 15 residues long. CDR1 is PRHDT and CDR2 is FYEKMQ in the germline V gene (reference sequence). V lost 3 bases and J lost 7, with 19 bases in between. The CDR3 sequence: CASSLIGLRGREQYF. Written as DNA, the CDR3 is TGTGCCAGCAGCTTGATTGGTCTAAGGGGCAGAGAGCAGTACTTC.